This T cell receptor beta chain was obtained from a study of T-cell memory formation after mild COVID-19. Study at large: Each donor largely had its own TCR clusters.

TCRdb called the 5' RACE reads again in MiXCR, with one record for every CDR3 protein. Counted here are about 470,000 distinct CDR3 sequences, about 20% occurring once; the ten biggest clones make up roughly an eighth. Germline assignment: CDR1 SGHRS and CDR2 YFSETQ. This CDR3 is 14 amino acids long. Trimming at V came to 3 bases and at J to 13 bases, leaving 11 bases not matched to a gene. The TCR sequence derives from an adult woman who had mild COVID-19 (a few samples of this study predate the infection). Cell type and time point are not known. Specimen: PBMCs or a T cell subset sorted from them (not recorded which). The chain couples TRBV5-1 to TRBJ1-4; 8 positions agree with TRBD1. CDR3 sequence reads: CASSSGDRGKRLFF. The CDR3 DNA reads TGCGCCAGCAGCTCCGGTGACAGGGGAAAGAGACTGTTTTTT.